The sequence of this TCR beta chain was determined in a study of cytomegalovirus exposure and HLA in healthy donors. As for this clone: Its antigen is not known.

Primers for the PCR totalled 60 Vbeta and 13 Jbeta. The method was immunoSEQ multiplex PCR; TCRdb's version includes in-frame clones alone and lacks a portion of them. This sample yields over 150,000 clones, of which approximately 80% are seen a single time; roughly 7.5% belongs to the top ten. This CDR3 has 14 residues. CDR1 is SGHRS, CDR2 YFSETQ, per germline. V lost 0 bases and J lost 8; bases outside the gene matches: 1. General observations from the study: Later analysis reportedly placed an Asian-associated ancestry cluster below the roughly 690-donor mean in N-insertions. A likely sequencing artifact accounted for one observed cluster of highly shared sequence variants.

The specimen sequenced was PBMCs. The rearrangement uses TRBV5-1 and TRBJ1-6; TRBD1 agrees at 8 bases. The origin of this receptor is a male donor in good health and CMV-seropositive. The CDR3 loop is CASSLAGGDSPLHF. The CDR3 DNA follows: TGCGCCAGCAGCTTGGCAGGGGGCGATTCACCCCTCCACTTT.